This TCR beta chain stems from a study of molecular identifiers for immune sequencing clone quantification. Preparation of the bulk TCR libraries relied on previously described methods and listed TCR primers. Each CDR3 protein is one row after TCRdb ran MiXCR on the PCR reads. Among approximately 100,000 distinct CDR3 sequences, 36% were seen once, and the ten largest hold around 4.2%. The specimen was naive CD8+ T cells from blood, with Jurkat cell RNA spiked in. Documented subset: FACS-sorted CD8+CD4-CCR7+CD45RA+ naive T cells. The origin of this receptor is a human donor in good health. Some libraries in this study had Jurkat cell RNA spiked in.

The CDR3 loop is CSARGMNLQETQYF. The CDR3 DNA is TGCAGTGCTAGAGGGATGAACCTCCAAGAGACCCAGTACTTC. J is TRBJ2-5 and V is TRBV20-1; D unclear. This CDR3 contains 14 residues. Germline loops: CDR1 DFQATT, CDR2 SNEGSKA (reference sequence). Trimming removed 1 base at V and 1 base at J, with 10 bases between.